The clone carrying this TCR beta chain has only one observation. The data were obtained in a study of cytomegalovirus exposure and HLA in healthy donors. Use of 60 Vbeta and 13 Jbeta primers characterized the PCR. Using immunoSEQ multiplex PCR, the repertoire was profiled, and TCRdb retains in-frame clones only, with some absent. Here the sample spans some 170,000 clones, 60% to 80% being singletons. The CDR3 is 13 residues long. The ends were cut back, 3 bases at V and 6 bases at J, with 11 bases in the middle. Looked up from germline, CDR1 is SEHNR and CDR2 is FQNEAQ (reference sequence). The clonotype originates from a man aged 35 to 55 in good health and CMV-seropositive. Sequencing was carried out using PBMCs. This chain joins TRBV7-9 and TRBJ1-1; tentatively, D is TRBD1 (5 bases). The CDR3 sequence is CASSFAGVPEAFF. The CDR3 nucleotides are TGTGCCAGCAGCTTTGCGGGGGTGCCTGAAGCTTTCTTT.